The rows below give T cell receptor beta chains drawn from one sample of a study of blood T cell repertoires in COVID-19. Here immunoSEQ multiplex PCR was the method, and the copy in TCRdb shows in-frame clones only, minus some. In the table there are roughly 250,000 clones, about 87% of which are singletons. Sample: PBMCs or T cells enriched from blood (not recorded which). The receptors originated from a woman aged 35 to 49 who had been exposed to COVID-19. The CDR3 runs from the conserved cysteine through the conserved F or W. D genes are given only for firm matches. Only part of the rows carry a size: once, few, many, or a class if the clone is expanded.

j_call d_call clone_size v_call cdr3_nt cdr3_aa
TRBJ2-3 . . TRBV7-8 TGTGCCAGCAGCTTAGCTGGCTCCACAGATACGCAGTATTTT CASSLAGSTDTQYF
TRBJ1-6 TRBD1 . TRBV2 TGTGCCAGCAGCGCAGACAGGGGCTCTAATTCACCCCTCCACTTT CASSADRGSNSPLHF
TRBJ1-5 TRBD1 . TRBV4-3 TGCGCCAGCAGCCAAGGGACAGGGGAGGCTCAGCCCCAGCATTTT CASSQGTGEAQPQHF
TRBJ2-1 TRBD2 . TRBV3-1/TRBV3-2 TGTGCCAGCAGCCTCTGGACTAGCGGGGGGCCAGGCAATGAGCAGTTCTTC CASSLWTSGGPGNEQFF
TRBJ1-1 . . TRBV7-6 TGTGCCAGCAGCTTAACGGGGTGGGGGGACACTGAAGCTTTCTTT CASSLTGWGDTEAFF
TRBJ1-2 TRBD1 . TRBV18 TGTGCCAGCTCACCCGGACAGGAAAACTATGGCTACACCTTC CASSPGQENYGYTF
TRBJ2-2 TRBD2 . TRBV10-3 TGTGCCATCAGTGGGTCATACTTGCGGGGGGGCCCTGACACCGGGGAGCTGTTTTTT CAISGSYLRGGPDTGELFF
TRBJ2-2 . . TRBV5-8 TGTGCCAGCAGTTACACAGGGTTTAGGACCGGGGAGCTGTTTTTT CASSYTGFRTGELFF
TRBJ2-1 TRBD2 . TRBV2 TGTGCCAGCACTCAAGACCCAGCGGGGGGCTCCTACAATGAGCAGTTCTTC CASTQDPAGGSYNEQFF
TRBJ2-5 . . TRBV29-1 TGCAGCGTTGAATTCGGGAGAAAGACCCAGTACTTC CSVEFGRKTQYF
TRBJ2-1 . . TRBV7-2 TGTGCCAGCAGCTTAAGCCAGACACTGTACAATGAGCAGTTCTTC CASSLSQTLYNEQFF
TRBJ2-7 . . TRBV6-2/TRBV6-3 TGTGCCAGCAGTCCCCGCGGCGCTAGCCGTCAGCAGTACTTC CASSPRGASRQQYF
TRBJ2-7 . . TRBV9 TGTGCCAGCAGCGTAGCATCGGGCGAGCAGTACTTC CASSVASGEQYF
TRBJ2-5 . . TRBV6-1 TGTGCCAGCAGTGATATCGGTAGAAGAGAGACCCAGTACTTC CASSDIGRRETQYF
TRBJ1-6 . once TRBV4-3 TGCGCCAGCAGCCAAGAGGCTCCGTCGGGACTTAATTCACCCCTCCACTTT CASSQEAPSGLNSPLHF
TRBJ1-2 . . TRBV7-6 TGTGCCAGCAGCCTAGCAGCTTTTGGGCTTGGCTACACCTTC CASSLAAFGLGYTF
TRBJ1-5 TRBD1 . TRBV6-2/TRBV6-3 TGTGCCAGCAGTTACGGATACAGGGGTCTTAGCAATCAGCCCCAGCATTTT CASSYGYRGLSNQPQHF
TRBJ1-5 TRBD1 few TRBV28 TGTGCCAGCGGTAGAGGGGGCTCGGCTCAGCCCCAGCATTTT CASGRGGSAQPQHF
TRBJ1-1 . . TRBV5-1 TGCGCCAGCAGCTTAGGACAAAGGAACACTGAAGCTTTCTTT CASSLGQRNTEAFF
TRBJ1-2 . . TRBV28 TGTGCCAGCAGGGGCGCGGGTGGCTATGGCTACACCTTC CASRGAGGYGYTF
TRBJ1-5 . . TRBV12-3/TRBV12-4 TGTGCCAGCAGTTTCAGATCTCAGCCCCAGCATTTT CASSFRSQPQHF
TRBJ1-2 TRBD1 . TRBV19 TGTGCCAGTAGTATCCCCACAGGGGGGGTCTATGGCTACACCTTC CASSIPTGGVYGYTF
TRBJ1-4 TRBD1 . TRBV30 TGTGCCTGGAGTCCTAGTCGGACAGGGATTGAAAAACTGTTTTTT CAWSPSRTGIEKLFF
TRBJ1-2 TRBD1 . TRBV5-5 TGTGCCAGCAGCTCCGACAGGGGCTGGGGCTACACCTTC CASSSDRGWGYTF
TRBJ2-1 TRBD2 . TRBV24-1 TGTGCCACCGGGGTTCGGGAGGGCCGGGATGAGCAGTTCTTC CATGVREGRDEQFF
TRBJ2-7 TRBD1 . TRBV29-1 TGCAGCACCAGGACAGGGGTCGAGCAGTACTTC CSTRTGVEQYF
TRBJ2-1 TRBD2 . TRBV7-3 TGTGCCAGCAGCGCTGGGACTAGCGGGACCAATGAGCAGTTCTTC CASSAGTSGTNEQFF
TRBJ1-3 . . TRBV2 TGTGCCAGCATTTGGAGGGGCGGGAACACCATATATTTT CASIWRGGNTIYF
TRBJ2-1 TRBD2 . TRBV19 TGTGCCAGTAGTATAGGTCTAGCGGGAGGCAATGAGCAGTTCTTC CASSIGLAGGNEQFF
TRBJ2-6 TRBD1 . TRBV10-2 TGCGCCAGCAGTGAGGGACAGGAGGCGGGGGCCAACGTCCTGACTTTC CASSEGQEAGANVLTF
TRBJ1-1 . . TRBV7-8 TGTGCCAGCAGCTTAGCCCTCGGGGGGGCGGTGAACACTGAAGCTTTCTTT CASSLALGGAVNTEAFF
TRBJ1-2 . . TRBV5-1 TGCGCCAGCAGTCCAGGAGGTTATGGCTACACCTTC CASSPGGYGYTF
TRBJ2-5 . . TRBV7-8 TGTGCCAGCAGCCAGGTTCGGGGAAGGGGGTCCCAGTACTTC CASSQVRGRGSQYF
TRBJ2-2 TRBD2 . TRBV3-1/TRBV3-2 TGTGCCAGCAGCCACTTTACACAATCAGCGGGGGGGCGAAACACCGGGGAGCTGTTTTTT CASSHFTQSAGGRNTGELFF
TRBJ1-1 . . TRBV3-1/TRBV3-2 TGTGCCAGCGGGGGGGACCGTGAAGCTTTCTTT CASGGDREAFF
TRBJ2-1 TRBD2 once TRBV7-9 TGTGCCAGCAGCTTAGGGGCTAGCGGGAACTCCTACAATGAGCAGTTCTTC CASSLGASGNSYNEQFF
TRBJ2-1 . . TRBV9 TGTGCCAGCAGCCCCTACCTCAATGAGCAGTTCTTC CASSPYLNEQFF
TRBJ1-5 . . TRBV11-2 TGTGCCAGCAGCCACCTAGGCCAGCCCCAGCATTTT CASSHLGQPQHF
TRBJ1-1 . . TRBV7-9 TGTGCCAGCAGCCCGGACAGACCCTCTCGGAACACTGAAGCTTTCTTT CASSPDRPSRNTEAFF
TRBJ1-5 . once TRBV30 TGTGCCTGGCAAAGAAAACAGAATCAGCCCCAGCATTTT CAWQRKQNQPQHF
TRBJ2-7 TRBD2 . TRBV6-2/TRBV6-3 TGTGCCAGCAGTTACCGGGGGGGCTCGGCGTACGAGCAGTACTTC CASSYRGGSAYEQYF
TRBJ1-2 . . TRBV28 TGTGCCAGCAGCTCCCGACAGAGAAGTGGCTACACCTTC CASSSRQRSGYTF
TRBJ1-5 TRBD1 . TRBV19 TGTGCCAGTAGTATAGCCCCCGGGACAGATCAGCCCCAGCATTTT CASSIAPGTDQPQHF
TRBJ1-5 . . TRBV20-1 TGCAGTGCTAGTCCCGCGCAGGGGCCCAATCAGCCCCAGCATTTT CSASPAQGPNQPQHF
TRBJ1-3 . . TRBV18 TGTGCCAGCTCACCGTCATCAGACGGGATCTCTGGAAACACCATATATTTT CASSPSSDGISGNTIYF
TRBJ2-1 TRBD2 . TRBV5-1 TGCGCCAGCAACCCAGCGGGGGAATCGTGGAATGAGCAGTTCTTC CASNPAGESWNEQFF
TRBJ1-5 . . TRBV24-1 TGTGCCACCAGTGGAGCGGGGATAGATAGCAATCAGCCCCAGCATTTT CATSGAGIDSNQPQHF
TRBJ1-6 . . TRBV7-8 TGTGCCAGCAGCTTCGAACTCGTGAATTCACCCCTCCACTTT CASSFELVNSPLHF
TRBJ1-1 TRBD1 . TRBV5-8 TGTGCCAGCAGCCTGGACAGGGGCACTGAAGCTTTCTTT CASSLDRGTEAFF
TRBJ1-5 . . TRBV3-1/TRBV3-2 TGTGCCAGCAGCCTTCAGGGCTGGGATCAGCCCCAGCATTTT CASSLQGWDQPQHF
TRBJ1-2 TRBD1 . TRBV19 TGTGCCACCTTTGACAGGGGCTACGGCTACACCTTC CATFDRGYGYTF
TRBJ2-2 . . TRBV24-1 TGTGCCACCAGAGACGGTCGGGGGTTGTTTTCCGGGGAGCTGTTTTTT CATRDGRGLFSGELFF